The 27 T cell receptor beta chains below come from one sample, sequenced in a study of a mutant IDH1 vaccine in newly diagnosed glioma. For these TCRs, the target antigens are not known. The sample's time point: week 11, during vaccination. Each dose of the vaccine consisted of 300 ug of mutant IDH1 20-mer peptide, with topical imiquimod. Clones were sequenced by immunoSEQ multiplex PCR, and TCRdb holds only the in-frame ones, with some missing. The sample holds tens of thousands of clones, roughly four fifths seen once. The sequenced sample was PBMCs, obtained from a glioma patient whose treatment included an IDH1 peptide vaccine. The receptors here all came from a man aged 30-40 years with glioma.

This clone was picked up a small number of times. The sample has other DNA sequences that encode this CDR3 too. The rearrangement uses TRBV7-8 and TRBJ1-5; D call uncertain. This CDR3 is built from 12 residues. V lost 0 bases, J lost 7 bases, and 4 bases lay in between. CDR1 SGHVS and CDR2 FQNEAQ come from the germline V gene. CDR3 in amino acids: CASSLAGQPQHF. Here the CDR3 DNA reads TGTGCCAGCAGCTTAGCAGGGCAGCCCCAGCATTTT.

As to this clone: Other DNA sequences in the same sample also yield this CDR3. The chain joins TRBV5-1 to TRBJ1-1; D is possibly TRBD1 (5 bases). The germline V gene encodes CDR1 SGHRS and CDR2 YFSETQ. The V end lost 0 bases, the J end lost 2 bases, and 8 bases lay between the germline ends. The CDR3 extends over 14 amino acids. The CDR3 region is CASSLARTNTEAFF. Here the CDR3 DNA reads TGCGCCAGCAGCTTGGCCAGGACAAACACTGAAGCTTTCTTT. The full variable domain, completed using reference TRBV5-1 and TRBJ1-1, is KAGVTQTPRYLIKTRGQQVTLSCSPISGHRSVSWYQQTPGQGLQFLFEYFSETQRNKGNFPGRFSGRQFSNSRSEMNVSTLELGDSALYLCASSLARTNTEAFFGQGTRLTVV.

This rearrangement joins TRBV4-3 to TRBJ2-7; D is possibly TRBD1 or TRBD2 (5 bases each). The germline CDR1 and CDR2 sequences are LGHNA and YSLEER. The ends were cut back, 1 base at V and 6 bases at J, with 16 bases in the middle. This CDR3 region has 15 residues. CDR3 sequence reads: CASSQGVGPDGEQYF. The CDR3 DNA sequence: TGCGCCAGCAGCCAAGGGGTGGGACCGGACGGCGAGCAGTACTTC.

This chain joins TRBV27 and TRBJ1-4; 7 bases are shared with TRBD1. Germline CDR1 and CDR2: MNHEY and SMNVEV (reference sequence). The CDR3 has 14 amino acids. With 3 bases clipped from V and 4 bases from J, the junction kept 2 bases outside the gene matches. For the CDR3, the DNA is TGTGCCAGCAGTTTGACAGGGCGTAATGAAAAACTGTTTTTT. The encoded protein is CASSLTGRNEKLFF.

The V call is TRBV6-5, the J call TRBJ1-2, with D possibly TRBD1 on 6 matching bases. The CDR3 totals 15 residues. Germline CDR1 reads MNHEY; CDR2 reads SVGAGI. Trimming stripped 0 bases from V and 6 bases from J, with 14 bases between. For the CDR3, the DNA is TGTGCCAGCAGTTACTCTTTACCGGGGGCGCATGGCTACACCTTC. It translates to CASSYSLPGAHGYTF.

This chain joins TRBV7-6 and TRBJ1-1; D not certain. The CDR3 totals 13 residues. Germline assignment: CDR1 SGHVS and CDR2 FNYEAQ. Trimming shortened V by 0 bases and J by 6 bases, and 8 bases separated the two germline ends. CDR3 sequence reads: CASSLAGYSEAFF. CDR3 DNA: TGTGCCAGCAGCTTAGCGGGGTACTCTGAAGCTTTCTTT.

The chain combines TRBV9 with TRBJ2-1; D ambiguous. CDR3 length equals 14 residues. V was shortened by 0 bases and J by 6 bases, with 10 bases between the two germline ends. Per germline, CDR1 SGDLS and CDR2 YYNGEE. The DNA of the CDR3 is TGTGCCAGCAGCGTAGACCCTAGTAGCAATGAGCAGTTCTTC. This encodes CASSVDPSSNEQFF.

In DNA form, the CDR3 reads TGTGCCAGCAGAGTCAGGCTCTCTGGAAACACCATATATTTT. Encoded protein: CASRVRLSGNTIYF. The genes are TRBV28 and TRBJ1-3; D remains unclear. Germline assignment: CDR1 MDHEN and CDR2 SYDVKM. The V end lost 6 bases, the J end lost 0 bases, and 9 bases lay between the germline ends. CDR3 length equals 14 residues.

V is TRBV7-9 and J is TRBJ2-5; D tentatively reads TRBD1 or TRBD2 (5 bases each). The germline CDR1 and CDR2 sequences are SEHNR and FQNEAQ (reference sequence). The CDR3 length is 15 residues. Trimming took 1 base from V and 4 from J, leaving 13 bases between them. The CDR3 DNA is TGTGCCAGCAGCTTAGGTGAGGGGCGGCGAGAGACCCAGTACTTC. Protein: CASSLGEGRRETQYF.

The chain recombines TRBV27 with TRBJ2-1, with TRBD2 as a possible D gene (6 bases). CDR3 length equals 13 residues. CDR1 is MNHEY, CDR2 SMNVEV, per germline (reference sequence). V lost 9 bases to trimming and J lost 4 bases, with 13 bases between them. CDR3 nucleotides: TGTGCCAGTCAGATTGGGAGGTACAATGAGCAGTTCTTC. It encodes CASQIGRYNEQFF.

Only one count was recorded for this clone. This sequence joins TRBV7-8 and TRBJ1-6; D may be TRBD1 (6 bases). The germline V gene has CDR1 SGHVS and CDR2 FQNEAQ. Trimming took 4 bases from V and 4 from J, leaving 11 bases between them. This CDR3 contains 15 residues. The CDR3 bases are TGTGCCAGCAGCTCGCGGGGGGCGTATAATTCACCCCTCCACTTT. Translated: CASSSRGAYNSPLHF. The full variable domain, its missing parts supplied by reference TRBV7-8 and TRBJ1-6, is GAGVSQSPRYKVAKRGQDVALRCDPISGHVSLFWYQQALGQGPEFLTYFQNEAQLDKSGLPSDRFFAERPEGSVSTLKIQRTQQEDSAVYLCASSSRGAYNSPLHFGNGTRLTVT.

The chain has TRBV6-5 and TRBJ2-7; D remains ambiguous. The V end lost 5 bases, the J end lost 7 bases, and 15 bases lay between the germline ends. The CDR3 length is 13 residues. CDR1 is MNHEY and CDR2 is SVGAGI in the germline V gene. As DNA, the CDR3 is TGTGCCAGCAGTCCAAACCCTTCCGGGGAGCAGTACTTC. Residues: CASSPNPSGEQYF.

This chain links TRBV2 with TRBJ2-2; TRBD2 matches at 14 bases. The CDR3 has 16 amino acids. The germline gives CDR1 SNHLY, CDR2 FYNNEI. Trimming took 6 bases from V and 8 from J; bases not matched to a gene: 8. The CDR3 sequence is CASRPGTSGGQGELFF. In DNA, the CDR3 is TGTGCCAGCAGGCCAGGGACTAGCGGGGGCCAAGGGGAGCTGTTTTTT.

The V and J genes are TRBV5-1 and TRBJ1-4; the match to TRBD1 covers 9 bases. The CDR3 totals 15 residues. The germline gives CDR1 SGHRS, CDR2 YFSETQ. V was clipped by 0 bases and J by 6 bases; unmatched bases: 3. CDR3 region: CASSLDRGRDEKLFF. DNA for the CDR3: TGCGCCAGCAGCTTGGACAGGGGGCGCGATGAAAAACTGTTTTTT.

This rearrangement joins TRBV6-1 to TRBJ1-4; D is ambiguous. Per the germline V gene, CDR1 is MNHNS and CDR2 is SASEGT. CDR3 length: 18 amino acids. V was trimmed by 2 bases and J by 4 bases, leaving 20 bases between them. In nucleotides, the CDR3 is TGTGCCAGCAGTGAATTATCACCCGGGAGCCTTTTTAATGAAAAACTGTTTTTT. Amino acid sequence: CASSELSPGSLFNEKLFF.

The chain couples TRBV29-1 to TRBJ2-7, with D tentatively TRBD1 or TRBD2 (5 bases each). Per germline, CDR1 SQVTM and CDR2 ANQGSEA. The CDR3 loop spans 15 amino acids. Trimming removed 5 bases at V and 3 bases at J, with 20 bases between. The DNA for the CDR3 is TGCAGCGTTCGGTCAGGGACGCAAAGCCTCTACGAGCAGTACTTC. It translates to CSVRSGTQSLYEQYF.

The chain recombines TRBV11-2 with TRBJ2-7, with 10 bases fitting TRBD1. This CDR3 spans 18 amino acids. The ends lost 4 bases at V and 1 base at J; junction bases unmatched: 13. Germline V gene data show CDR1 as SGHAT and CDR2 as FQNNGV. This CDR3 is CASSSADRGYGASYEQYF. The CDR3 region has the DNA TGTGCCAGCAGCTCGGCGGACAGGGGGTACGGGGCTTCCTACGAGCAGTACTTC. Full variable domain (remainder filled in from reference TRBV11-2 and TRBJ2-7): EAGVAQSPRYKIIEKRQSVAFWCNPISGHATLYWYQQILGQGPKLLIQFQNNGVVDDSQLPKDRFSAERLKGVDSTLKIQPAKLEDSAVYLCASSSADRGYGASYEQYFGPGTRLTVT.

This clone was recorded a few times. This chain links TRBV19 with TRBJ1-2; 9 positions agree with TRBD1. The CDR3 loop spans 15 amino acids. Germline V lookup: CDR1 LNHDA, CDR2 SQIVND (reference sequence). Trimming at V came to 7 bases and at J to 4 bases, leaving 10 bases not matched to a gene. The CDR3 here is CASTVGTGNSYGYTF. The DNA of the CDR3 is TGTGCCAGTACCGTCGGGACAGGGAATTCCTATGGCTACACCTTC.

The CDR3 DNA is TGTGCCAGCAGCCGATCGGACAGGAACACTGAAGCTTTCTTT. It codes for CASSRSDRNTEAFF. This chain uses TRBV7-9 with TRBJ1-1, with D perhaps matching TRBD1 (6 bases). Germline-derived CDR1 and CDR2 are SEHNR and FQNEAQ (reference sequence). The CDR3 runs 14 residues. Trimming stripped 5 bases from V and 1 base from J, with 11 bases between.

The chain is built from TRBV18 and TRBJ2-7; perhaps TRBD1 as D (6 bases). Germline assignment: CDR1 KGHSH and CDR2 LQKENI. V was cut by 3 bases and J by 4 bases, with 10 bases left in between. CDR3 size: 13 residues. The CDR3 spells CASSPDSFYEQYF. The CDR3 coding sequence is TGTGCCAGCTCACCGGACAGCTTTTACGAGCAGTACTTC.

The V and J genes are TRBV4-2 and TRBJ2-5, with 8 bases matching TRBD1. This CDR3 has 16 amino acids. V shed 0 bases and J 5 bases; nucleotides not matched to a gene: 8. Per germline, CDR1 LGHNA and CDR2 YNFKEQ. The CDR3 DNA sequence: TGTGCCAGCAGCCAAGAGTTCCAGGGGGCGGGGGAGACCCAGTACTTC. Amino acids: CASSQEFQGAGETQYF.

This chain links TRBV9 with TRBJ1-4; D gene unclear. In germline, CDR1 is SGDLS, CDR2 YYNGEE. The CDR3 runs to 15 residues. The germline V and J ends were trimmed by 3 bases and 3 bases, with 12 bases remaining between them. CDR3: CASSEEGSANEKLFF. The CDR3 DNA sequence: TGTGCCAGCAGCGAAGAGGGTTCGGCTAATGAAAAACTGTTTTTT.

The chain employs TRBV5-1 and TRBJ2-1; the match to TRBD2 covers 11 bases. Germline values: CDR1 SGHRS, CDR2 YFSETQ. J gave up 2 bases and V 4 bases, and 8 bases lay outside the gene matches. The CDR3 consists of 17 residues. The CDR3 region has the DNA TGCGCCAGCAGCAAATTTAGCGGGAGGGTTGCCTACAATGAGCAGTTCTTC. Amino acids: CASSKFSGRVAYNEQFF. Complete variable domain (other parts from reference TRBV5-1 and TRBJ2-1): KAGVTQTPRYLIKTRGQQVTLSCSPISGHRSVSWYQQTPGQGLQFLFEYFSETQRNKGNFPGRFSGRQFSNSRSEMNVSTLELGDSALYLCASSKFSGRVAYNEQFFGPGTRLTVL.

V usage is TRBV4-3 and J usage is TRBJ2-5; 7 bases map to TRBD2. With 0 bases clipped from V and 5 bases from J, the junction kept 15 bases outside the gene matches. CDR3 length: 18 amino acids. Germline V gives CDR1 LGHNA, CDR2 YSLEER. In nucleotides, the CDR3 is TGCGCCAGCAGCCAAGATCCCGTAGTTGGGGGGGGTCGGGAGACCCAGTACTTC. This gives the protein CASSQDPVVGGGRETQYF.

V is TRBV10-3 and J is TRBJ1-5; D remains unclear. Germline loops: CDR1 ENHRY, CDR2 SYGVKD. V was shortened by 0 bases and J by 0 bases, with 6 bases between the two germline ends. The CDR3 is 15 residues long. Here the CDR3 DNA reads TGTGCCATCAGTGAGTCGTTAGGTAGCAATCAGCCCCAGCATTTT. Translated, it gives CAISESLGSNQPQHF.

The J gene is TRBJ1-2, the V gene TRBV2; D possibly corresponds to TRBD1 (6 bases). Germline lookup yields CDR1 SNHLY and CDR2 FYNNEI. CDR3 length: 15 residues. Trimming stripped 3 bases from V and 0 bases from J, with 11 bases between. The CDR3 region is CASSEVRGANYGYTF. DNA for the CDR3: TGTGCCAGCAGTGAGGTCAGGGGCGCTAACTATGGCTACACCTTC.

The CDR3 DNA follows: TGTGCCATCAGTGAGTCAGGAGGGGACCAAGGAAAACTGTTTTTT. Amino acid sequence: CAISESGGDQGKLFF. The gene calls are TRBV10-3 and TRBJ1-4, with D possibly TRBD1 on 5 matching bases. Germline V lookup: CDR1 ENHRY, CDR2 SYGVKD. V was shortened by 0 bases and J by 10 bases, with 15 bases between the two germline ends. This CDR3 is built from 15 residues.